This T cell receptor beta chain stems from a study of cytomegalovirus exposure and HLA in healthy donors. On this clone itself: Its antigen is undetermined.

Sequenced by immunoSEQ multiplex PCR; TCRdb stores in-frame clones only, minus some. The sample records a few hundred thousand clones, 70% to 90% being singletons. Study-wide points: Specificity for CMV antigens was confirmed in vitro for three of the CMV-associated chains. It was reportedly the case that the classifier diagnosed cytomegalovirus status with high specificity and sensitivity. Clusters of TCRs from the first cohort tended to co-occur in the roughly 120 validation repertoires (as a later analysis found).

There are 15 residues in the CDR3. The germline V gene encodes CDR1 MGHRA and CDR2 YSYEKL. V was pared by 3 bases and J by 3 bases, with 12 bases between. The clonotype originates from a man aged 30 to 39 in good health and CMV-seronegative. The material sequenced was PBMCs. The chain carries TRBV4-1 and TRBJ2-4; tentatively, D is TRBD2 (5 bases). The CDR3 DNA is TGCGCCAGCAGCCATCCGGGAATGGACAAAAACATTCAGTACTTC. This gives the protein CASSHPGMDKNIQYF.